The present TCR beta chain was sequenced within a study of CD4 and CD8 cells across lung adenocarcinoma regions (dated by TCRdb to the late 2010s). For context, the study as a whole: Intratumor heterogeneity of the T cell receptor repertoire was examined by comparing tumor centers with tumor margins.

The donors were patients who had localized lung adenocarcinoma, which is a subtype of non-small cell lung cancer. Samples were obtained from the centers of localized lung adenocarcinomas. For TCR repertoire analysis, CD8+ T cells taken from tumor tissue were profiled apart from CD4+ T cells. From the cysteine up to the phenylalanine, the CDR3 has a length of 14 residues. The CDR3 DNA has 42 bases and is translated from base 1. The germline V gene (reference sequence) sets CDR1 to WNHNN and CDR2 to SYGVQD. The receptor library was made with PCR. Sequencing used a HiSeq X Ten. TCRdb's own reprocessing of the public reads used fastp at Q25 and MiXCR and kept productive beta chains. Identical CDR3 protein sequences are pooled into one entry, listed with their most common genes and DNA. This sample comprises tens of thousands of distinct CDR3 sequences, around 50% of them detected only once. Roughly a quarter of the sample lies in the top ten.

Worth noting for this clonotype: What antigen it recognizes has not been identified. No much larger clonotype is one base removed from it; base qualities were not supplied.

The source of this sequence is a female donor with lung adenocarcinoma. The CD4 and CD8 labels of this study may be unreliable. Sequencing used CD8+ T cells from the center of a lung tumor. The sample's cell subset or site label is to be understood as: tumor center region. The chain employs TRBV10-1 and TRBJ2-3; the D segment could be TRBD1, given 6 matching bases. The J call is doubtful: the DNA matches TRBJ2-7 better. The CDR3 protein is CAGWGLWATDTQYF. The sequenced DNA is TGCGCCGGCTGGGGGCTGTGGGCCACAGATACGCAGTACTTC.